Listed below are T cell receptor beta chains from one sample, sequenced in a study of T cells in Graves' hyperthyroidism and ophthalmopathy. TCRdb analysed the multiplex PCR reads with MiXCR anew, one entry per CDR3 protein. The table includes approximately 25,000 distinct CDR3 sequences, roughly 46% detected once. Sequencing was done on a sample of blood. These receptors originate from a woman aged 25 to 39 with Graves' hyperthyroidism. CDR3s include the opening cysteine and the closing phenylalanine or tryptophan. The D gene is left open where the match is weak. A clone size is listed for some rows: how often the clone was seen (once, few, many), or a class if it is expanded.

D	size	J	V	CDR3	DNA
TRBD2	medium-sized	TRBJ2-1	TRBV2	CASRNRTSGRDNEQFF	TGTGCCAGCAGGAATAGGACTAGCGGGAGGGACAATGAGCAGTTCTTC
TRBD1	.	TRBJ2-5	TRBV4-1	CASGATGNPQETQYF	TGCGCCAGCGGCGCGACAGGGAACCCCCAAGAGACCCAGTACTTC
.	many	TRBJ2-7	TRBV4-1	CASSQPRAHYEQYF	TGCGCCAGCAGCCAACCCAGGGCCCACTACGAGCAGTACTTC
TRBD1	medium-sized	TRBJ2-1	TRBV10-3	CAISPPGGPNEQFF	TGTGCCATCAGTCCCCCAGGGGGCCCCAATGAGCAGTTCTTC
TRBD2	.	TRBJ2-4	TRBV7-3	CASSVASGGNIQYF	TGCGCCAGCAGCGTGGCTAGCGGAGGAAACATTCAGTACTTC
.	.	TRBJ2-5	TRBV11-2	CAGSLESETQYF	TGTGCCGGCAGCTTAGAATCGGAGACCCAGTACTTC
TRBD1	few	TRBJ2-6	TRBV18	CASSHRAGQGVYGANVLTF	TGTGCCAGCTCACACAGAGCGGGACAGGGGGTATATGGGGCCAACGTCCTGACTTTC
TRBD2	.	TRBJ2-1	TRBV28	CASSAGEQVSYNEQFF	TGTGCCAGTTCTGCGGGGGAGCAGGTCTCCTACAATGAGCAGTTCTTC
TRBD1	.	TRBJ1-1	TRBV20-1	CSARGRTGNTEAFF	TGCAGTGCTAGAGGTAGGACAGGGAACACTGAAGCTTTCTTT
TRBD2	.	TRBJ2-2	TRBV15	CATSLLAGTGELFF	TGTGCCACCAGTTTGCTAGCGGGAACCGGGGAGCTGTTTTTT
.	many	TRBJ1-5	TRBV20-1	CSARGRAGGHINQPQHF	TGCAGTGCTAGAGGACGGGCGGGGGGCCATATCAATCAGCCCCAGCATTTT
.	.	TRBJ1-2	TRBV5-4	CASSLYDNYGYTF	TGTGCCAGCAGCTTGTATGATAACTATGGCTACACCTTC
TRBD1	medium-sized	TRBJ1-4	TRBV2	CASNNWDRGKLFF	TGTGCCAGCAACAATTGGGACAGGGGGAAACTGTTTTTT
TRBD2	few	TRBJ2-3	TRBV29-1	CSVLPLGGRIPDTQYF	TGCAGCGTTTTACCCCTGGGCGGGAGAATACCAGATACGCAGTATTTT
.	medium-sized	TRBJ2-5	TRBV15	CATSRSGIGGADQETQYF	TGTGCCACCAGCAGATCCGGTATTGGCGGTGCAGATCAAGAGACCCAGTACTTC
.	.	TRBJ2-3	TRBV11-2	CASSPPGTGTQYF	TGTGCCAGCAGCCCACCCGGCACGGGTACGCAGTATTTT
.	.	TRBJ2-6	TRBV20-1	CSARDKWNRNTGANVLTF	TGCAGTGCTAGAGATAAGTGGAACAGGAACACTGGGGCCAACGTCCTGACTTTC
.	many	TRBJ1-1	TRBV11-3	CASSLGAMSTEAFF	TGTGCCAGCAGCTTAGGGGCTATGAGCACTGAAGCTTTCTTT
.	many	TRBJ1-4	TRBV19	CASSRRDNNEKLFF	TGTGCCAGTAGTCGCCGGGATAATAATGAAAAACTGTTTTTT
TRBD1	many	TRBJ2-1	TRBV6-6	CASSYSDRVRDEQFF	TGTGCCAGCAGTTACTCCGACAGGGTCCGGGATGAGCAGTTCTTC
.	.	TRBJ1-2	TRBV28	CASSRLHYGYTF	TGTGCCAGCAGTCGGCTTCACTATGGCTACACCTTC
.	.	TRBJ2-7	TRBV2	CASRPGQRADEQHF	TGTGCCAGCAGACCGGGACAGCGGGCCGACGAGCAGCACTTC
.	.	TRBJ2-5	TRBV6-1	CAGSERGTGVETQYF	TGTGCCGGCAGTGAACGGGGGACGGGAGTTGAGACCCAGTACTTC
TRBD1	.	TRBJ1-2	TRBV10-2	CASSPRDRDFYGYTF	TGTGCCAGCTCACCCCGGGACAGGGATTTCTATGGCTACACCTTC
.	.	TRBJ2-3	TRBV7-3	CASSLPTDSLGTDTQYF	TGTGCCAGCAGCCTGCCGACCGACAGCCTGGGAACAGATACGCAGTATTTT
.	.	TRBJ2-3	TRBV19	CASSVLLGVTDTQYF	TGTGCCAGTAGTGTATTACTAGGGGTCACAGATACGCAGTATTTT
.	many	TRBJ2-3	TRBV9	CASSLRDRQAGDTQYF	TGTGCCAGCAGCCTCCGGGACAGACAAGCGGGAGATACGCAGTATTTT
TRBD2	.	TRBJ2-1	TRBV20-1	CSALGLAGVVDEQFF	TGCAGTGCCCTAGGACTAGCGGGAGTAGTGGATGAGCAGTTCTTC
TRBD2	few	TRBJ2-3	TRBV7-3	CASSPRFRSGSGSTDTQYF	TGTGCTAGCAGCCCCCGGTTCAGGAGCGGTAGCGGGAGCACAGATACGCAGTATTTT
.	many	TRBJ2-6	TRBV6-5	CASSPRQPTHNVLTF	TGTGCCAGCAGCCCCCGTCAGCCCACCCACAACGTCCTGACTTTC